This T cell receptor (beta chain) was found in a study of cytomegalovirus exposure and HLA in healthy donors. General study findings and limits: The study assumed roughly uniform donor sequencing depth for presence/absence analyses. In terms of immune exposure information, only CMV serostatus was available. Sequence variants that were highly shared formed a cluster that was likely a sequencing artifact.

Primers included in the PCR were 60 Vbeta and 13 Jbeta primers. Method: immunoSEQ multiplex PCR; TCRdb's copy keeps in-frame clones and lacks some. Of roughly 190,000 clones detected, 9.5% appear once; the ten largest clones hold approximately 1.3%. The CDR3 has 17 residues. J was trimmed by 7 bases and V by 3 bases; bases with no gene match: 13. Looked up from germline, CDR1 is SGHTA and CDR2 is FQGNSA. This clone showed up just a few times. Its antigen remains unidentified. The specimen sequenced was PBMCs. This clonotype was obtained from a woman aged 25 to 39 in good health and CMV-seropositive. V usage is TRBV7-2 and J usage is TRBJ2-1; 9 bases map to TRBD2. The CDR3 nucleotides are TGTGCCAGCAGCTTGACTAGCGGCGTAACGGCCCGAAATGAGCAGTTCTTC. Translated: CASSLTSGVTARNEQFF.